These 12 T cell receptor beta chains were sequenced from one sample in a study of vaccination effects on CD4 cells after COVID-19 (dated by TCRdb to the early 2020s). In the ViraFEST assay, PBMC were stimulated with viral peptide pools, and TCR sequencing was then used to find antigen-specific CD4+ T cell clonotypes based on their expansion. After around ten days of culture, CD4+ T cells were isolated with the EasySep CD4+ T cell isolation kit. Two doses of either the BNT162b2 or the mRNA-1273 mRNA SARS-CoV-2 vaccine were administered to participants. Antigens of these TCRs are unknown. The library was prepared using the immunoSEQ multiplex PCR assay. This immuneACCESS table, as held by TCRdb, lists in-frame sequences with V and J called but not all clones. Of the missing ones, under half trace to an unresolved V gene in checked studies; the others have no known cause. For this sample there are 14,000 or so clones; 72% appear just once. The ten largest clones take up 8.5% to 10% of the sample.

The sequenced sample was CD4+ T cells from PBMCs cultured with SARS-CoV-2 spike peptides, obtained after COVID-19 vaccination. The cell subset or site label, read with the paper, signifies: SARS-CoV-2 spike overlapping peptide pool stimulation. Source of these receptors: a human donor who received a COVID-19 vaccine.

This clone qualifies as large (0.1 to 1%). The chain has TRBV3-1 (or the pseudogene TRBV3-2) and TRBJ2-2; perhaps D is TRBD1 or TRBD2 (6 bases each). The germline CDR1 and CDR2 sequences are LGHDT and YNNKEL (reference sequence). V gave up 2 bases and J gave up 6 bases, with 16 bases separating them. The CDR3 sequence is 16 residues long. CDR3 nucleotides: TGTGCCAGCAGCCAAAGGTGGTCTCGGGGGCCCGGGGAGCTGTTTTTT. Translating gives CASSQRWSRGPGELFF.

J is TRBJ1-6 and V is TRBV3-1 (or the pseudogene TRBV3-2); 8 bases align to TRBD1. Per germline, CDR1 LGHDT and CDR2 YNNKEL (reference sequence). V lost 1 base and J lost 8; bases outside the gene matches: 1. There are 14 residues in the CDR3. CDR3 bases: TGTGCCAGCAGCCAAGGACAGGGGCATTCACCCCTCCACTTT. Encoded protein: CASSQGQGHSPLHF.

This clone was seen only once. The gene calls are TRBV7-2 and TRBJ1-2, with unresolved D. The CDR3 is 12 residues long. The germline V and J ends were trimmed by 1 base and 9 bases, with 9 bases remaining between them. Germline V gene data show CDR1 as SGHTA and CDR2 as FQGNSA. CDR3 nucleotide sequence: TGTGCCAGCAGCTTAGAATTTGGGCGCTACACCTTC. This codes for CASSLEFGRYTF. Together with reference TRBV7-2 and TRBJ1-2, the CDR3 gives the full variable domain: GAGVSQSPSNKVTEKGKDVELRCDPISGHTALYWYRQSLGQGLEFLIYFQGNSAPDKSGLPSDRFSAERTGGSVSTLTIQRTQQEDSAVYLCASSLEFGRYTFGSGTRLTVV.

The V and J genes are TRBV10-3 and TRBJ2-3, with 8 positions matching TRBD2. The CDR3 consists of 14 residues. Germline CDR1 and CDR2: ENHRY and SYGVKD. Trimming took 8 bases from V and 2 from J; bases not matched to a gene: 6. CDR3 sequence: CAIASGGPTDTQYF. In DNA, the CDR3 is TGTGCCATCGCCTCGGGGGGGCCCACAGATACGCAGTATTTT.

V and J are TRBV6-5 and TRBJ2-7; TRBD1 is a possible D gene (7 bases). Germline V gene data show CDR1 as MNHEY and CDR2 as SVGAGI. The CDR3 spans 12 residues. The V gene lost 6 bases and the J gene lost 4 bases, with 10 bases spanning the gap. The CDR3 protein is CASSQGGYEQYF. In DNA form, the CDR3 reads TGTGCCAGCAGCCAGGGGGGTTACGAGCAGTACTTC.

The chain combines TRBV4-3 with TRBJ2-7; D gene uncertain. The CDR3 spans 15 residues. Germline V gene lookup returns CDR1 LGHNA and CDR2 YSLEER. Trimming pared 1 base from V and 2 bases from J, leaving 12 bases between. The CDR3 DNA follows: TGCGCCAGCAGCCAAGCCTTTGGAGCGACCTACGAGCAGTACTTC. Amino acid sequence: CASSQAFGATYEQYF.

The CDR3 region is CASSYKQGSGYGYTF. The CDR3 region has the DNA TGTGCCAGCAGCTATAAACAGGGGAGTGGGTATGGCTACACCTTC. The rearrangement joins TRBV27 to TRBJ1-2, with 7 bases identical to TRBD1. The V gene end was trimmed by 6 bases and the J gene end by 5 bases; junction bases not matched to a gene: 12. CDR3 length: 15 residues. CDR1 MNHEY and CDR2 SMNVEV come from the germline V gene (reference sequence).

The chain uses TRBV4-1 and TRBJ1-5, with D unclear. The CDR3 runs 16 residues. Germline values: CDR1 MGHRA, CDR2 YSYEKL. The V end was cut by 0 bases, the J end by 4 bases, with 13 bases between. The CDR3 sequence is CASSQEGGYGNQPQHF. The CDR3 nucleotides read TGCGCCAGCAGCCAAGAAGGAGGGTATGGTAATCAGCCCCAGCATTTT.

CDR3 sequence (DNA): TGCGCCAGCACTGGTAGGCCGGGGACGAACTTTCCCTACGAGCAGTACTTC. Protein: CASTGRPGTNFPYEQYF. The rearrangement joins TRBV10-2 to TRBJ2-7; D tentatively fits TRBD1 or TRBD2 (5 bases each). There are 17 residues in the CDR3. Germline-derived CDR1 and CDR2 are WSHSY and SAAADI. With 7 bases removed from V and 2 bases from J, the gap between germline ends came to 24 bases.

The J gene is TRBJ2-3, the V gene TRBV27; TRBD2 matches 14 bases. V was pared by 10 bases and J by 3 bases, with 9 bases of the junction left unmatched. This CDR3 is 16 amino acids long. Germline values: CDR1 MNHEY, CDR2 SMNVEV (reference sequence). The CDR3 protein is CATTGLAGVSTDTQYF. CDR3 in DNA: TGTGCCACCACGGGACTAGCGGGAGTCTCGACAGATACGCAGTATTTT.

V usage is TRBV5-1 and J usage is TRBJ2-1, with D hard to call. Trimming left V 0 bases short and J 9 bases short, with 7 bases between. This CDR3 comprises 12 residues. Germline V gene data show CDR1 as SGHRS and CDR2 as YFSETQ. Written as DNA, the CDR3 is TGCGCCAGCAGCTTGGAGGTGGGTGAGCAGTTCTTC. Translating it yields CASSLEVGEQFF.

This clone was seen only a few times. The chain recombines TRBV7-9 with TRBJ2-5; TRBD2 aligns across 11 bases. V was pared by 1 base and J by 2 bases, with 6 bases of the junction left unmatched. Looked up from germline, CDR1 is SEHNR and CDR2 is FQNEAQ (reference sequence). The CDR3 totals 17 residues. The CDR3 DNA reads TGTGCCAGCAGCTTAGGTCTAGCGGGGGGCCTTCAAGAGACCCAGTACTTC. Residues: CASSLGLAGGLQETQYF.